A single sample is the source of the 22 T cell receptor beta chains below, sequenced in a study of shared clonotypes between healthy human individuals. Clones were sequenced by immunoSEQ multiplex PCR, and TCRdb holds only the in-frame ones, with some missing. The repertoire holds a few million clones, 90% to 95% seen once, with approximately 1.7% in the top ten. CD45RO-negative CD8 cells positively selected for CCR7 made up the naive population, which excluded terminally differentiated effector memory CD45RA+ cells. Sequencing was done on a sample of naive CD8+ T cells from PBMCs. The receptors were gathered from a man between 18 and 35 years old in good health. Some clones in this sample may be carry-over from other donors' samples.

The chain links TRBV29-1 to TRBJ1-1; D is undetermined. The CDR3 is 15 residues long. V was trimmed by 6 bases and J by 4 bases, leaving 21 bases between them. Germline lookup yields CDR1 SQVTM and CDR2 ANQGSEA. The CDR3 DNA sequence: TGCAGCGTGGCCGGAACAGAAGAGTTTGGCACTGAAGCTTTCTTT. It translates to CSVAGTEEFGTEAFF.

The chain carries TRBV7-9 and TRBJ2-5; D remains ambiguous. The germline V and J ends were trimmed by 5 bases and 2 bases, with 9 bases remaining between them. CDR1 is SEHNR and CDR2 is FQNEAQ in the germline V gene (reference sequence). The CDR3 has 13 residues. CDR3 in DNA: TGTGCCAGCAGCCACCTTTCGCAAGAGACCCAGTACTTC. Amino acid sequence: CASSHLSQETQYF.

The rearrangement uses TRBV9 and TRBJ1-1; a possible D gene is TRBD1 (6 bases). The CDR3 has 15 amino acids. Trimming left V 1 base short and J 3 bases short, with 13 bases between. The germline CDR1 and CDR2 sequences are SGDLS and YYNGEE. The DNA of the CDR3 is TGTGCCAGCAGCGTACGGTCAGGGGTTGACACTGAAGCTTTCTTT. It translates to CASSVRSGVDTEAFF.

The chain couples TRBV28 to TRBJ2-4; D call uncertain. V was shortened by 5 bases and J by 7 bases, with 12 bases between the two germline ends. Per the germline V gene, CDR1 is MDHEN and CDR2 is SYDVKM. The CDR3 totals 13 residues. CDR3 region: CASSRVTVNIQYF. CDR3 DNA: TGTGCCAGCAGTCGGGTCACAGTGAACATTCAGTACTTC. The complete variable domain, with remaining parts taken from reference TRBV28 and TRBJ2-4, reads DVKVTQSSRYLVKRTGEKVFLECVQDMDHENMFWYRQDPGLGLRLIYFSYDVKMKEKGDIPEGYSVSREKKERFSLILESASTNQTSMYLCASSRVTVNIQYFGAGTRLSVL.

The rearrangement links TRBV9 to TRBJ2-7; possibly TRBD1 or TRBD2 for D (7 bases each). Trimming left V 5 bases short and J 2 bases short, with 14 bases between. Looked up from germline, CDR1 is SGDLS and CDR2 is YYNGEE. This CDR3 region has 14 residues. CDR3 residues: CASSPGGAAYEQYF. The CDR3 nucleotides read TGTGCCAGCAGTCCAGGGGGGGCCGCCTACGAGCAGTACTTC.

The count of this clone is one. The V gene is TRBV6-5, the J gene TRBJ2-7, with a weak D call TRBD1 (6 bases). V lost 2 bases and J 0 bases, leaving 8 bases between the germline ends. Germline values: CDR1 MNHEY, CDR2 SVGAGI. The CDR3 has 14 amino acids. As DNA, the CDR3 is TGTGCCAGCAGTTACGACAGGACCTCCTACGAGCAGTACTTC. Residues: CASSYDRTSYEQYF.

The chain uses TRBV7-9 and TRBJ1-1, with D possibly being TRBD1 (5 bases). Germline CDR1 reads SEHNR; CDR2 reads FQNEAQ (reference sequence). Trimming took off 1 base at V and 7 bases at J, with 16 bases between the two ends. CDR3 size: 15 residues. For the CDR3, the DNA is TGTGCCAGCAGCTTAGGGGGCAGGGTAAGGGGTGAAGCTTTCTTT. Encoded protein: CASSLGGRVRGEAFF.

This chain connects TRBV7-9 to TRBJ2-4; D possibly corresponds to TRBD2 (5 bases). The germline V and J ends were trimmed by 5 bases and 0 bases, with 14 bases remaining between them. The CDR3 is 16 residues long. Germline V gene sequence: CDR1 SEHNR, CDR2 FQNEAQ (reference sequence). CDR3 region: CASSLNPREAKNIQYF. The CDR3 DNA reads TGTGCCAGCAGCCTCAACCCTCGGGAAGCCAAAAACATTCAGTACTTC.

V and J are TRBV6-5 and TRBJ2-1, with D unclear. V dropped 0 bases and J dropped 6 bases, with 6 bases sitting between them. Germline V CDR1 and CDR2: MNHEY, SVGAGI. The CDR3 runs 13 residues. CDR3 loop: CASSYSYSNEQFF. The CDR3 region has the DNA TGTGCCAGCAGTTACTCGTACAGCAATGAGCAGTTCTTC.

The rearrangement joins TRBV6-5 to TRBJ2-3; D remains unclear. This CDR3 has 16 residues. Germline V gene lookup returns CDR1 MNHEY and CDR2 SVGAGI. Trimming removed 4 bases from V and 2 bases from J, with 16 bases in between. The chain's CDR3 is CASSLMGPAHTDTQYF. CDR3 sequence (DNA): TGTGCCAGCAGTTTGATGGGTCCAGCCCACACAGATACGCAGTATTTT.

This clone came up a few times. Other DNA sequences in the same sample also yield this CDR3. The chain uses TRBV19 and TRBJ1-1; D is unresolved. The CDR3 spans 12 residues. The ends were cut back, 3 bases at V and 6 bases at J, with 8 bases in the middle. The germline gives CDR1 LNHDA, CDR2 SQIVND (reference sequence). In DNA, the CDR3 is TGTGCCAGTAGTATTTCAGGCGCTGAAGCTTTCTTT. This encodes CASSISGAEAFF.

The count of this clone is one. The chain is built from TRBV10-3 and TRBJ2-2, with TRBD2 identical over 7 bases. V lost 8 bases to trimming and J lost 4 bases; unmatched junction nucleotides: 7. The CDR3 runs to 14 residues. Germline V gene sequence: CDR1 ENHRY, CDR2 SYGVKD. In DNA, the CDR3 is TGTGCCATCCTCTCCCAGCGGGGCACCGGGGAGCTGTTTTTT. Protein sequence: CAILSQRGTGELFF.

The chain combines TRBV4-1 with TRBJ2-6; D is tentatively TRBD1 or TRBD2 (5 bases each). The CDR3 covers 17 residues. Per germline, CDR1 MGHRA and CDR2 YSYEKL. Trimming shortened V by 4 bases and J by 4 bases, and 17 bases separated the two germline ends. The CDR3 loop reads CASSRSTRDPGANVLTF. The CDR3 DNA is TGCGCCAGCAGCCGTTCAACGAGGGACCCCGGGGCCAACGTCCTGACTTTC.

The chain couples TRBV11-2 to TRBJ1-2; D perhaps matches TRBD1 (6 bases). Germline values: CDR1 SGHAT, CDR2 FQNNGV. V lost 5 bases and J lost 1, with 14 bases in between. The CDR3 is 15 residues long. The CDR3 is CASSPRTAVNYGYTF. CDR3 bases: TGTGCCAGCAGCCCCCGGACAGCAGTTAACTATGGCTACACCTTC.

This clone was seen a handful of times. This sequence joins TRBV19 and TRBJ1-1, with D hard to call. The CDR3 spans 13 residues. Looked up from germline, CDR1 is LNHDA and CDR2 is SQIVND (reference sequence). V lost 5 bases and J lost 1, with 8 bases in between. CDR3 coding DNA: TGTGCCAGTAGTTACGGAGCGAACACTGAAGCTTTCTTT. The encoded protein is CASSYGANTEAFF.

The V and J genes are TRBV2 and TRBJ2-7; D remains unclear. This CDR3 region has 10 residues. Trimming removed 6 bases from V and 6 bases from J, with 6 bases in between. CDR1 is SNHLY, CDR2 FYNNEI, per germline. In DNA, the CDR3 is TGTGCCAGCAGGGACCTCGAGCAGTACTTC. Its translation is CASRDLEQYF.

This chain links TRBV6-5 with TRBJ1-5; TRBD1 matches 12 bases. The CDR3 has 16 amino acids. V lost 4 bases, J lost 7 bases, and 8 bases stayed unmatched. CDR1 and CDR2 from the germline V gene are MNHEY and SVGAGI. CDR3 protein: CASSSQGQGAGQPQHF. DNA of the CDR3: TGTGCCAGCAGTTCCCAGGGACAGGGGGCCGGACAGCCCCAGCATTTT.

The chain has TRBV19 and TRBJ2-1, with D uncertain. The V gene's germline CDR1 is LNHDA and CDR2 SQIVND (reference sequence). Trimming shortened V by 3 bases and J by 4 bases, and 13 bases separated the two germline ends. The CDR3 spans 15 residues. This CDR3 reads CASSIGPLGYNEQFF. The CDR3 DNA sequence: TGTGCCAGTAGTATTGGGCCCTTAGGATACAATGAGCAGTTCTTC.

The chain combines TRBV27 with TRBJ1-5; no definite D call. The CDR3 totals 15 residues. Germline V gene data show CDR1 as MNHEY and CDR2 as SMNVEV (reference sequence). Trimming took off 6 bases at V and 7 bases at J, with 19 bases between the two ends. CDR3 nucleotides: TGTGCCAGCAGCACAATCCCGCCAGGCCGACAGCCCCAGCATTTT. Amino acids: CASSTIPPGRQPQHF.

This chain joins TRBV5-4 and TRBJ2-1; D may be TRBD2 (5 bases). There are 10 residues in the CDR3. CDR1 SGHNT and CDR2 YYREEE come from the germline V gene (reference sequence). The V and J ends lost 10 bases and 9 bases respectively, with 11 bases between them. CDR3 coding DNA: TGTGCCGGAGGTAGTTCTGAGCAGTTCTTC. Translated, it gives CAGGSSEQFF.

The chain carries TRBV9 and TRBJ2-5, with D perhaps given as TRBD1 or TRBD2 (5 bases each). Germline CDR1 SGDLS, CDR2 YYNGEE. This CDR3 has 16 residues. Trimming left V 0 bases short and J 5 bases short, with 17 bases between. The CDR3, as DNA: TGTGCCAGCAGCGTAGCTCGGGCAGAAGGGGAGGAGACCCAGTACTTC. Translation: CASSVARAEGEETQYF.

This clone was seen only once. This chain uses TRBV5-4 with TRBJ2-5; D is ambiguous. With 1 base removed from V and 0 bases from J, the gap between germline ends came to 10 bases. The CDR3 contains 15 residues. The germline V gene has CDR1 SGHNT and CDR2 YYREEE (reference sequence). CDR3 sequence: CASSLSGTYQETQYF. In DNA form, the CDR3 reads TGTGCCAGCAGCTTGTCGGGCACTTACCAAGAGACCCAGTACTTC.